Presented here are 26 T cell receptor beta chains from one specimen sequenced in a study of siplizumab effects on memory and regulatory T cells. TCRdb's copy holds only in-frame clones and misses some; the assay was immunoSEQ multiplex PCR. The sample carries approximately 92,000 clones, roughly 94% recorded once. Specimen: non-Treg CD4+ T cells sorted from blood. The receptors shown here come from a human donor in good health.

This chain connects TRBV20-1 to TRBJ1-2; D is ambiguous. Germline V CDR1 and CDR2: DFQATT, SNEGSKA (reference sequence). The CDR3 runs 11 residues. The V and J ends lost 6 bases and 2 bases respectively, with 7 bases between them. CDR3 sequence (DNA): TGCAGTGCCCTCCCCAACTATGGCTACACCTTC. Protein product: CSALPNYGYTF.

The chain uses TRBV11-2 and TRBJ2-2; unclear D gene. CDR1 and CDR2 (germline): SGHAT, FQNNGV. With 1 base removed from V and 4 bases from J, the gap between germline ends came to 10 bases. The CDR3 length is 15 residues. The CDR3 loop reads CASSLVGDLTGELFF. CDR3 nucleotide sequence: TGTGCCAGCAGCTTAGTCGGAGACCTCACCGGGGAGCTGTTTTTT.

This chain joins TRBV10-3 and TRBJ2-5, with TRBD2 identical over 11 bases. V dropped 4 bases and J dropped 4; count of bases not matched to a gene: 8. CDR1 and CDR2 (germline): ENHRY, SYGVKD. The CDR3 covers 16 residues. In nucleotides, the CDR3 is TGTGCCATCAGTGGTCAATTAGCGGGAGGGCCAGAGACCCAGTACTTC. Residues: CAISGQLAGGPETQYF.

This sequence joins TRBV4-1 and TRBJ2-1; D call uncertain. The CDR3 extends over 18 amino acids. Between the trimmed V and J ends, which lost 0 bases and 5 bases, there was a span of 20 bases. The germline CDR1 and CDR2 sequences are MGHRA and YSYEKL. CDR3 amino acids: CASSQDWRITRRNNEQFF. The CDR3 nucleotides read TGCGCCAGCAGCCAAGATTGGCGGATTACTCGCAGGAACAATGAGCAGTTCTTC.

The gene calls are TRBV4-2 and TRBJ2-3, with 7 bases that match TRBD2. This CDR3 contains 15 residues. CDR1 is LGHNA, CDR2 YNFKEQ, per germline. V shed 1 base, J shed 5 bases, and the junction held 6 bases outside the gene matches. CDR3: CASSQGAGERDTQYF. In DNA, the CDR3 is TGTGCCAGCAGCCAAGGGGCGGGAGAAAGAGATACGCAGTATTTT.

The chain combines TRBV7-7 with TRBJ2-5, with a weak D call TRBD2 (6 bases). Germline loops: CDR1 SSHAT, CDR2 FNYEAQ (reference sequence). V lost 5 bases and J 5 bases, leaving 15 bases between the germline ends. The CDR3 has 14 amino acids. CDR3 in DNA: TGTGCCAGCAGCCCGACTAGTATCGGGGAGACCCAGTACTTC. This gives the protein CASSPTSIGETQYF. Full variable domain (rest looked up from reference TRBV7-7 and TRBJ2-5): GAGVSQSPRYKVTKRGQDVTLRCDPISSHATLYWYQQALGQGPEFLTYFNYEAQPDKSGLPSDRFSAERPEGSISTLTIQRTEQRDSAMYRCASSPTSIGETQYFGPGTRLLVL.

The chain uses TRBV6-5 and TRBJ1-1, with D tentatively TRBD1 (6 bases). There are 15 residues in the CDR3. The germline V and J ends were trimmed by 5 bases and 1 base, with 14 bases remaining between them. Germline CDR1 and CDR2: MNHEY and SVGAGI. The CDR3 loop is CASSPDWGPNTEAFF. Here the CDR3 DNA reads TGTGCCAGCAGTCCCGATTGGGGGCCGAACACTGAAGCTTTCTTT.

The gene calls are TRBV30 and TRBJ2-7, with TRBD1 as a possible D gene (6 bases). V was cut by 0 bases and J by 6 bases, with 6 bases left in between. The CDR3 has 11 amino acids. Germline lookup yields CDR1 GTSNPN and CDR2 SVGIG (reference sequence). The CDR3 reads CAWSVQGEQYF. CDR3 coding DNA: TGTGCCTGGAGTGTACAGGGCGAGCAGTACTTC.

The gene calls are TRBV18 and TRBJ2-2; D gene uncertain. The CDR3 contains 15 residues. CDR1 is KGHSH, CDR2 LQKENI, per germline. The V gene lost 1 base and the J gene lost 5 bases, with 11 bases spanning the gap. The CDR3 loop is CASSPLLQGTGELFF. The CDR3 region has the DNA TGTGCCAGCTCACCACTTCTGCAAGGTACCGGGGAGCTGTTTTTT.

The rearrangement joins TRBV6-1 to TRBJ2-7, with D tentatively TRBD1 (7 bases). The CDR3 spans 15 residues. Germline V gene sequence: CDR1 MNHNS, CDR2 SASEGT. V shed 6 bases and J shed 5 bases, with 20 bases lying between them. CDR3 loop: CASSFDRARGNEQYF. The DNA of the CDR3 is TGTGCCAGCAGCTTTGACAGGGCTCGGGGGAACGAGCAGTACTTC.

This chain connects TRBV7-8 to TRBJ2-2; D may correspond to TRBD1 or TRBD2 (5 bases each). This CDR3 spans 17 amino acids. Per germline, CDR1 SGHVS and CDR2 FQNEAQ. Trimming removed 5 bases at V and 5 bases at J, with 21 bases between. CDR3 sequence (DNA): TGTGCCAGCAGCCTCCGGTGGGTAGGGGAGAGAACCGGGGAGCTGTTTTTT. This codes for CASSLRWVGERTGELFF.

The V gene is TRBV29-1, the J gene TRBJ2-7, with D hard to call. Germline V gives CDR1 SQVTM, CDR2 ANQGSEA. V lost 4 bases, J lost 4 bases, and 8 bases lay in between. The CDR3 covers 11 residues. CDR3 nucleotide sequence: TGCAGCGTTGCGGTAAGTTACGAGCAGTACTTC. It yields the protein CSVAVSYEQYF.

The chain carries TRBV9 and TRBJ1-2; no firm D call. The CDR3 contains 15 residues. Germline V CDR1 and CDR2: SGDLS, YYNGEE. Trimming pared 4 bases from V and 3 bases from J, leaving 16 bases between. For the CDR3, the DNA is TGTGCCAGCAGCAACCCTTCGGTCGGCGACTATGGCTACACCTTC. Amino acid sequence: CASSNPSVGDYGYTF.

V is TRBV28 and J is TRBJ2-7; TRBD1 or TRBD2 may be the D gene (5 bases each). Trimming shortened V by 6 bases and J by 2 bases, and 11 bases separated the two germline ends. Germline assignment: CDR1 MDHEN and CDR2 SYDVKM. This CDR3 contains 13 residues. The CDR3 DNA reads TGTGCCAGCAGGTTTGGGGGTACCTACGAGCAGTACTTC. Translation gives CASRFGGTYEQYF.

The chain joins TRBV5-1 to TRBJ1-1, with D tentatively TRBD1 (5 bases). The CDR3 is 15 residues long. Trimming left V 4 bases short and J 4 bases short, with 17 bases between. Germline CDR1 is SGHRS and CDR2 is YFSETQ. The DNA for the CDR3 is TGCGCCAGCAGCGTACCGGGACCGTATGGCACTGAAGCTTTCTTT. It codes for CASSVPGPYGTEAFF.

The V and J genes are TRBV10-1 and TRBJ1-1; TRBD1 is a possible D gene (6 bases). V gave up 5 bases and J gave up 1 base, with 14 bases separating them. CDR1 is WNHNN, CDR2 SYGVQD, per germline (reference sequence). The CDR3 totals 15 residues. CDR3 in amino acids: CASSPFGQPNTEAFF. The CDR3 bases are TGCGCCAGCAGTCCCTTCGGACAGCCGAACACTGAAGCTTTCTTT.

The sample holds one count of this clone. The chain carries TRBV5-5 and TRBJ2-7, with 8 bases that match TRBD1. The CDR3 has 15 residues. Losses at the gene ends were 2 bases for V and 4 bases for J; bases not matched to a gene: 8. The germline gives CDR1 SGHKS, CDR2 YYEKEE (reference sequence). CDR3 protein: CASSFQIQGGYEQYF. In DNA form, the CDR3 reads TGTGCCAGCAGCTTTCAAATACAGGGGGGTTACGAGCAGTACTTC.

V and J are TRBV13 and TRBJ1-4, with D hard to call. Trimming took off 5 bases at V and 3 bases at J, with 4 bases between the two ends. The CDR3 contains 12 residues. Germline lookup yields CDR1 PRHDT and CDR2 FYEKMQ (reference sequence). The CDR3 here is CASSLPNEKLFF. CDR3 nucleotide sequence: TGTGCCAGCAGCCTTCCTAATGAAAAACTGTTTTTT.

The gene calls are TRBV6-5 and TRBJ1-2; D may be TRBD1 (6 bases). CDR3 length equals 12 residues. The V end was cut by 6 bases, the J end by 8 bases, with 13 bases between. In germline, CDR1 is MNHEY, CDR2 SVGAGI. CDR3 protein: CASSRGLEGYTF. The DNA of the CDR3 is TGTGCCAGCAGCAGGGGCTTGGAAGGCTACACCTTC.

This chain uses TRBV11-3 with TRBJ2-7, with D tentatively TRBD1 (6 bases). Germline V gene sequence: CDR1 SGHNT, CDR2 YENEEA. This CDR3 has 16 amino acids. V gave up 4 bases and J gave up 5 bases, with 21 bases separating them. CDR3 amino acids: CASSSGHNVAINEQYF. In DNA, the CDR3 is TGTGCCAGCAGCTCGGGACACAATGTGGCGATAAACGAGCAGTACTTC.

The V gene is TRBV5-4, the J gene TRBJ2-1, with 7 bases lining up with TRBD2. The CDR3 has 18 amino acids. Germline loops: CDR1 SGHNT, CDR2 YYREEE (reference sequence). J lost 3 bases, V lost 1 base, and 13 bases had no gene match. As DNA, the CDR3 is TGTGCCAGCAGCTTGCCCCGGGGGGAGCGGAAAGACTACAATGAGCAGTTCTTC. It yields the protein CASSLPRGERKDYNEQFF. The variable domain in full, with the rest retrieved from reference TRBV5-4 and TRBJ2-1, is ETGVTQSPTHLIKTRGQQVTLRCSSQSGHNTVSWYQQALGQGPQFIFQYYREEENGRGNFPPRFSGLQFPNYSSELNVNALELDDSALYLCASSLPRGERKDYNEQFFGPGTRLTVL.

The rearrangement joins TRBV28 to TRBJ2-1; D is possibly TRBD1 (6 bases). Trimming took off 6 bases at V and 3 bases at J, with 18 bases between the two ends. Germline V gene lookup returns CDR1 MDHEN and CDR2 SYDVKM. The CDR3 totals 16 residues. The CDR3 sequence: CASSKKQGWGYNEQFF. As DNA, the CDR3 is TGTGCCAGCAGCAAAAAACAGGGTTGGGGCTACAATGAGCAGTTCTTC.

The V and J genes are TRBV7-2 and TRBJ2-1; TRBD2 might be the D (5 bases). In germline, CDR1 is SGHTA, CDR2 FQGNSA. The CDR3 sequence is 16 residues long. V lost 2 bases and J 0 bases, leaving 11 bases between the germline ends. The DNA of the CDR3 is TGTGCCAGCAGCTTATCAGGCGGGCTCTCCTACAATGAGCAGTTCTTC. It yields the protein CASSLSGGLSYNEQFF.

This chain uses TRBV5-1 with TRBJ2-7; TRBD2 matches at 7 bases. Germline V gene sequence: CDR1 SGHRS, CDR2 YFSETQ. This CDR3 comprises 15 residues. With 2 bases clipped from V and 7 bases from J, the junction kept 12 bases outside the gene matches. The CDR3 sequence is CASSFLSGDLREQYF. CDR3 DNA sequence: TGCGCCAGCAGCTTCCTAAGCGGGGATCTACGAGAGCAGTACTTC.

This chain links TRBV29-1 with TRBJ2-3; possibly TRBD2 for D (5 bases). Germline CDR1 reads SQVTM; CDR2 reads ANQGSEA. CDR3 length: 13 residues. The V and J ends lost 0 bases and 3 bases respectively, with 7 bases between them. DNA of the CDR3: TGCAGCGTTGAAGATCGAGGGACAGATACGCAGTATTTT. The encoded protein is CSVEDRGTDTQYF.

CDR3: CASSEVVSNQPQHF. The CDR3 DNA sequence: TGCGCCAGCAGTGAAGTAGTAAGCAATCAGCCCCAGCATTTT. The V and J genes are TRBV10-2 and TRBJ1-5; D uncertain. Trimming shortened V by 3 bases and J by 1 base, and 7 bases separated the two germline ends. The CDR3 has 14 residues. Germline V CDR1 and CDR2: WSHSY, SAAADI.